These 12 T cell receptor beta chains were sequenced from one sample in a study of control samples from healthy donors and cancer patients. Assay used: immunoSEQ multiplex PCR; TCRdb lists only in-frame clones, some missing. This sample carries 90,000 to 130,000 clones, around 89% of them seen once, and the ten largest clones take 3.7%. Material for sequencing was PBMCs. The source of these receptors is a woman aged 55-70 years with lung cancer.

The J gene is TRBJ2-7, the V gene TRBV7-2; weak D call: TRBD1 (7 bases). The CDR3 is 14 residues long. The germline V gene has CDR1 SGHTA and CDR2 FQGNSA. With 3 bases removed from V and 2 bases from J, the gap between germline ends came to 11 bases. CDR3 coding DNA: TGTGCCAGCAGCTTCGGCAGGGGGGCCTACGAGCAGTACTTC. Residues: CASSFGRGAYEQYF.

The chain combines TRBV4-1 with TRBJ2-1, with 8 nucleotides matching TRBD1. The V gene's germline CDR1 is MGHRA and CDR2 YSYEKL. The CDR3 runs 17 residues. J gave up 6 bases and V 2 bases, and 12 bases lay outside the gene matches. The CDR3 bases are TGCGCCAGCAGCCAATCCCCCCCTACGGGACAGGTCAATGAGCAGTTCTTC. Protein sequence: CASSQSPPTGQVNEQFF.

The V call is TRBV6-1, the J call TRBJ1-2; 8 bases fit TRBD1. V lost 2 bases and J lost 4; bases outside the gene matches: 6. Germline CDR1 reads MNHNS; CDR2 reads SASEGT. This CDR3 comprises 15 residues. The chain's CDR3 is CASSEIDRGGYGYTF. In nucleotides, the CDR3 is TGTGCCAGCAGTGAAATCGACAGGGGTGGCTATGGCTACACCTTC.

The chain recombines TRBV18 with TRBJ2-3; 15 nucleotides match TRBD2. CDR1 and CDR2 (germline): KGHSH, LQKENI. V lost 4 bases and J lost 0; bases outside the gene matches: 2. The CDR3 covers 17 residues. Written as DNA, the CDR3 is TGTGCCAGCTCACTCGGGACTAGCGGGGGGAGCACAGATACGCAGTATTTT. Its protein product is CASSLGTSGGSTDTQYF.

The gene calls are TRBV29-1 and TRBJ1-1, with D perhaps matching TRBD1 (6 bases). V lost 7 bases to trimming and J lost 0 bases, with 12 bases between them. The CDR3 sequence is 13 residues long. Per germline, CDR1 SQVTM and CDR2 ANQGSEA. CDR3 DNA: TGCAGCGCCAGACAGGAGATGAACACTGAAGCTTTCTTT. Its translation: CSARQEMNTEAFF.

The V gene is TRBV5-1, the J gene TRBJ2-3, with TRBD2 matching 9 bases. Germline values: CDR1 SGHRS, CDR2 YFSETQ. The V gene end was trimmed by 5 bases and the J gene end by 4 bases; junction bases not matched to a gene: 5. The CDR3 contains 14 residues. CDR3 nucleotide sequence: TGCGCCAGCAGTTACGGACTAGCGCCAGATACGCAGTATTTT. Amino acid sequence: CASSYGLAPDTQYF.

On this clone itself: This may be a read error, as it is one base from a much larger clone. The V call is TRBV9, the J call TRBJ2-2; D might be TRBD1 (5 bases). Germline CDR1 reads SGDLS; CDR2 reads YYNGEE. This CDR3 is 14 amino acids long. Between the trimmed V and J ends, which lost 3 bases and 0 bases, there was a span of 6 bases. The CDR3 loop reads CASSGTSNTGELFF. The DNA of the CDR3 is TGTGCCAGCAGCGGGACATCGAACACCGGGGAGCTGTTTTTT.

The chain has TRBV18 and TRBJ1-2; 9 nucleotides line up with TRBD1. J lost 5 bases, V lost 6 bases, and 7 bases had no gene match. Germline V lookup: CDR1 KGHSH, CDR2 LQKENI. The CDR3 consists of 14 residues. The CDR3, as DNA: TGTGCCAGCTCTCAGGGACAGGGAAGTTATGGCTACACCTTC. Translating gives CASSQGQGSYGYTF.

This chain uses TRBV11-2 with TRBJ1-2; TRBD1 is a possible D gene (5 bases). The CDR3 runs to 13 residues. Between the trimmed V and J ends, which lost 3 bases and 6 bases, there was a span of 11 bases. CDR1 is SGHAT and CDR2 is FQNNGV in the germline V gene. The CDR3 sequence is CASSLGVTDGYTF. CDR3 nucleotide sequence: TGTGCCAGCAGCTTGGGGGTAACGGATGGCTACACCTTC.

The genes are TRBV5-8 and TRBJ2-1, with 8 bases fitting TRBD1. The CDR3 has 14 residues. The ends lost 4 bases at V and 9 bases at J; junction bases unmatched: 9. The germline gives CDR1 SGHTS, CDR2 YDEGEE. In DNA, the CDR3 is TGTGCCAGCAGCCTGCAGGGGGCCCGCCGTGAGCAGTTCTTC. Protein sequence: CASSLQGARREQFF.

This clone appeared a single time. The V gene is TRBV30, the J gene TRBJ2-6; D is perhaps TRBD1 (5 bases). The CDR3 has 17 amino acids. The germline V gene encodes CDR1 GTSNPN and CDR2 SVGIG (reference sequence). Trimming stripped 7 bases from V and 0 bases from J, with 19 bases between. CDR3 nucleotides: TGTGCCTACCCGACCGATGTGGGGCTCTCTGGGGCCAACGTCCTGACTTTC. Its translation: CAYPTDVGLSGANVLTF.

The rearrangement links TRBV7-9 to TRBJ1-1; 11 nucleotides line up with TRBD1. With 3 bases clipped from V and 5 bases from J, the junction kept 2 bases outside the gene matches. Germline V gene lookup returns CDR1 SEHNR and CDR2 FQNEAQ (reference sequence). CDR3 length equals 14 residues. CDR3 residues: CASSLGQGVTEAFF. The DNA of the CDR3 is TGTGCCAGCAGCTTGGGACAGGGGGTAACTGAAGCTTTCTTT.